This T cell receptor beta chain was sequenced for a study of cytomegalovirus exposure and HLA in healthy donors. Across the study: An analysis done earlier identified 90 million to 120 million unique TCR beta sequences from around 180 million T cells. Whole-study findings and limits: For most TCR beta V segments, an earlier analysis put the productive rate at about 90% or about 30% of the time.

With regard to this clone: The antigen remains unidentified.

This CDR3 region has 15 residues. Germline CDR1 SGHAT, CDR2 FQNNGV. V dropped 1 base and J dropped 5 bases, with 11 bases sitting between them. Primers included in the PCR were 60 Vbeta and 13 Jbeta primers. Original methodology: In a later analysis, about 9.9 million of 75 million to 90 million unique beta chains occurred in at least two donors. Data came from immunoSEQ multiplex PCR; TCRdb stores just in-frame clones and leaves some out. The V and J calls and the clone size are those of that table, but D and trimming were determined from the DNA. Of 150,000 to 200,000 clones in the sample, 60% to 80% were seen once.

The chain couples TRBV11-2 to TRBJ2-2, with TRBD2 as a possible D gene (6 bases). Sequenced input: PBMCs. The TCR originated in a female donor in good health and CMV-seronegative. In nucleotides, the CDR3 is TGTGCCAGCAGCTTAGCCCCGGGGGTGACCGGGGAGCTGTTTTTT. Residues: CASSLAPGVTGELFF.